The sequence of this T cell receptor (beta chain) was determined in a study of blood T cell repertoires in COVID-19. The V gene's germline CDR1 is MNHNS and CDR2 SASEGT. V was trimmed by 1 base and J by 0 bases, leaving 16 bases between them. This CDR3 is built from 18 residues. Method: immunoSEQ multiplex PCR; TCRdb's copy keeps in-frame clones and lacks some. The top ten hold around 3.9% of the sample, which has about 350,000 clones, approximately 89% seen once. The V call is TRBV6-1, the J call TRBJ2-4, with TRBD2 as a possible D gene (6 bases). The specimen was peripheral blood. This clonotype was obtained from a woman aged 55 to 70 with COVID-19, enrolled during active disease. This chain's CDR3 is CASSEDRGGKLAKNIQYF. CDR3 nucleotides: TGTGCCAGCAGTGAAGATCGGGGAGGCAAACTAGCCAAAAACATTCAGTACTTC.